The sequence of this T cell receptor beta chain was determined in a study of beta chain features in type 1 diabetes. Whole-study results and caveats: Among patients, naive, central memory and Treg TCRB repertoires appeared more similar than among healthy donors. Researchers could not determine here whether HLA type influences TCRB rearrangement.

Since all of the isolated RNA was reverse transcribed, expressed TCRB transcripts were what got sequenced. Sequencing used immunoSEQ multiplex PCR; TCRdb keeps in-frame clones, though not all of them. This table has some 180,000 clones, about 13% appearing once. CDR3 size: 20 residues. V was clipped by 7 bases and J by 0 bases; unmatched bases: 17. The germline V gene encodes CDR1 WSHSY and CDR2 SAAADI. About this clone itself: Its antigen is unknown.

Each of the sorted populations had a purity greater than 95%. The TCR comes from a woman aged 18-29 years in good health. This sequence joins TRBV10-2 and TRBJ2-1; 11 bases fit TRBD2. Sequenced input: central memory CD4+ T cells from blood. The CDR3 nucleotides read TGCGCCAGCACCCTACCCGGAGTAGCGGGAGGGATCAGCTCCTACAATGAGCAGTTCTTC. This codes for CASTLPGVAGGISSYNEQFF.